Below are 25 T cell receptor beta chains sequenced from a single sample in a study of TIL therapy for anti-PD-1-resistant metastatic lung cancer. The immunoSEQ assay was v3. The table came from immunoSEQ multiplex PCR; TCRdb's copy has only in-frame clones and leaves some out. The repertoire consists of tens of thousands of clones, with 69% occurring once and the leading ten covering around 6.1%. Noted time point: pre-treatment sample, taken before nivolumab and TIL therapy. This material consisted of blood, taken at baseline. The origin of the receptors is a person aged 25 to 85 with non-small cell lung cancer.

V is TRBV6-1 and J is TRBJ2-7, with a possible D match to TRBD1 (6 bases). Germline CDR1 reads MNHNS; CDR2 reads SASEGT. This CDR3 comprises 13 residues. Trimming pared 6 bases from V and 4 bases from J, leaving 13 bases between. The CDR3 DNA reads as TGTGCCAGCAGAAGGGCAGGGACATACGAGCAGTACTTC. Its translation: CASRRAGTYEQYF.

The chain links TRBV13 to TRBJ1-5, with D unresolved. CDR3 length: 13 residues. The V gene's germline CDR1 is PRHDT and CDR2 FYEKMQ (reference sequence). V lost 5 bases and J 3 bases, leaving 8 bases between the germline ends. This CDR3 reads CASSQGLNQPQHF. The CDR3 nucleotides are TGTGCCAGCAGCCAAGGTCTCAATCAGCCCCAGCATTTT.

A few counts support this clone. The rearrangement uses TRBV29-1 and TRBJ1-2; 8 bases line up with TRBD1. The CDR3 is made up of 14 amino acids. With 7 bases clipped from V and 6 bases from J, the junction kept 13 bases outside the gene matches. Germline V lookup: CDR1 SQVTM, CDR2 ANQGSEA. CDR3 loop: CSGSVGQGANGYTF. CDR3 nucleotide sequence: TGCAGCGGGTCCGTCGGGCAGGGGGCAAATGGCTACACCTTC.

V is TRBV13 and J is TRBJ1-2; D is ambiguous. CDR3 length: 12 residues. From germline, CDR1 is PRHDT and CDR2 FYEKMQ (reference sequence). V dropped 5 bases and J dropped 4 bases, with 8 bases sitting between them. CDR3 DNA sequence: TGTGCCAGCAGCCGGATTTTCTATGGCTACACCTTC. Translating gives CASSRIFYGYTF.

The chain couples TRBV7-9 to TRBJ1-1; D possibly corresponds to TRBD1 (5 bases). CDR1 SEHNR and CDR2 FQNEAQ come from the germline V gene (reference sequence). This CDR3 has 14 amino acids. V was clipped by 1 base and J by 1 base, with 7 bases between them. The CDR3 DNA follows: TGTGCCAGCAGCTTAGTGCAGGGGAACACTGAAGCTTTCTTT. It yields the protein CASSLVQGNTEAFF.

The CDR3 protein is CASSEVSISPLYSNQPQHF. CDR3 DNA sequence: TGTGCCAGCAGTGAAGTTTCTATCTCCCCCCTGTATAGCAATCAGCCCCAGCATTTT. The chain combines TRBV6-1 with TRBJ1-5; D gene uncertain. The germline V gene encodes CDR1 MNHNS and CDR2 SASEGT. The length of the CDR3 is 19 residues. V shed 1 base and J shed 0 bases, with 19 bases lying between them.

The count of this clone is one. This sequence joins TRBV10-1 and TRBJ2-1; TRBD1 matches at 8 bases. Germline CDR1 reads WNHNN; CDR2 reads SYGVQD (reference sequence). Germline trimming cut 4 bases from V and 7 bases from J; bases unmatched to any gene: 9. The CDR3 extends over 15 amino acids. This CDR3 is CASSAGGAGLNEQFF. Written as DNA, the CDR3 is TGCGCCAGCAGTGCAGGGGGCGCCGGTCTTAATGAGCAGTTCTTC.

In this sample, this clone turned up a few times. The chain recombines TRBV6-5 with TRBJ2-7; D perhaps matches TRBD1 (6 bases). The germline V gene has CDR1 MNHEY and CDR2 SVGAGI. This CDR3 is built from 11 residues. Written as DNA, the CDR3 is TGTGCCAGCAGTTACCCACAGACAGGCCCAGTC. Protein sequence: CASSYPQTGPV.

The V gene is TRBV11-2, the J gene TRBJ2-5, with D perhaps matching TRBD2 (5 bases). The V end lost 1 base, the J end lost 9 bases, and 12 bases lay between the germline ends. This CDR3 has 13 amino acids. Per germline, CDR1 SGHAT and CDR2 FQNNGV. Written as DNA, the CDR3 is TGTGCCAGCAGCTTAGTGGCGAGGGCCTCCCAGTACTTC. This gives the protein CASSLVARASQYF.

This clone was observed a few times. CDR3 coding DNA: TGTGCCAGCAGATTAGACAGGGTGAACACTGAAGCTTTCTTT. It specifies CASRLDRVNTEAFF. This chain links TRBV2 with TRBJ1-1, with 7 bases aligning to TRBD1. CDR1 and CDR2 from the germline V gene are SNHLY and FYNNEI. CDR3 length equals 14 residues. Germline trimming cut 6 bases from V and 0 bases from J; bases unmatched to any gene: 4.

The rearrangement uses TRBV7-3 and TRBJ2-3, with D tentatively TRBD1 (6 bases). Germline loops: CDR1 SGHTA, CDR2 FQGTGA. Trimming pared 5 bases from V and 6 bases from J, leaving 9 bases between. CDR3 size: 12 residues. In nucleotides, the CDR3 is TGTGCCAGCAGCGATACAGGGGATACGCAGTATTTT. Translating it yields CASSDTGDTQYF. Full variable domain (remainder filled in from reference TRBV7-3 and TRBJ2-3): GAGVSQTPSNKVTEKGKYVELRCDPISGHTALYWYRQSLGQGPEFLIYFQGTGAADDSGLPNDRFFAVRPEGSVSTLKIQRTERGDSAVYLCASSDTGDTQYFGPGTRLTVL.

The chain uses TRBV6-1 and TRBJ2-5; D may be TRBD1 (6 bases). CDR1 and CDR2 from the germline V gene are MNHNS and SASEGT. Trimming pared 4 bases from V and 4 bases from J, leaving 7 bases between. The length of the CDR3 is 12 residues. The CDR3: CASSVRGETQYF. In DNA, the CDR3 is TGTGCCAGCAGTGTCAGGGGAGAGACCCAGTACTTC.

This chain links TRBV4-2 with TRBJ2-5; TRBD2 matches 9 bases. CDR3 length: 17 residues. Looked up from germline, CDR1 is LGHNA and CDR2 is YNFKEQ. V trimming: 0 bases; J trimming: 1 base; junction bases outside the gene matches: 6. The chain's CDR3 is CASSQDASGGPQETQYF. The CDR3 region has the DNA TGTGCCAGCAGCCAAGATGCCAGCGGGGGGCCCCAAGAGACCCAGTACTTC.

The gene calls are TRBV7-9 and TRBJ2-1; unclear D gene. Trimming removed 4 bases from V and 9 bases from J, with 13 bases in between. Germline V gives CDR1 SEHNR, CDR2 FQNEAQ (reference sequence). The CDR3 totals 13 residues. In DNA, the CDR3 is TGTGCCAGCAGCTCGGTAGTCGTAGGTGAGCAGTTCTTC. Protein product: CASSSVVVGEQFF.

The gene calls are TRBV6-1 and TRBJ2-3; the D is unclear. The CDR3 consists of 11 residues. The ends were cut back, 4 bases at V and 3 bases at J, with 2 bases in the middle. Germline V CDR1 and CDR2: MNHNS, SASEGT. The CDR3 reads CASSVTDTQYF. CDR3 sequence (DNA): TGTGCCAGCAGTGTAACAGATACGCAGTATTTT.

The chain has TRBV28 and TRBJ1-5, with a weak D call TRBD1 (5 bases). Trimming shortened V by 6 bases and J by 6 bases, and 18 bases separated the two germline ends. The CDR3 is made up of 15 amino acids. Germline CDR1 reads MDHEN; CDR2 reads SYDVKM. CDR3 amino acids: CASRDGYEDTQPQHF. The CDR3 region has the DNA TGTGCCAGCAGGGACGGCTACGAGGACACTCAGCCCCAGCATTTT.

This clone was seen only a few times. J is TRBJ1-1 and V is TRBV4-1, with D uncertain. CDR1 and CDR2 (germline): MGHRA, YSYEKL. V lost 0 bases and J lost 4, with 12 bases in between. The CDR3 totals 15 residues. The DNA of the CDR3 is TGCGCCAGCAGCCAAGAAGGAGGGCAGCTCACTGAAGCTTTCTTT. Translating gives CASSQEGGQLTEAFF.

This clone has only one observation. The chain couples TRBV4-1 to TRBJ2-1; D is unresolved. The CDR3 loop spans 16 amino acids. V lost 4 bases and J 0 bases, leaving 13 bases between the germline ends. Germline V gene sequence: CDR1 MGHRA, CDR2 YSYEKL. The CDR3: CASSRRRTLSYNEQFF. CDR3 coding DNA: TGCGCCAGCAGCCGGCGCAGGACCCTCTCCTACAATGAGCAGTTCTTC.

The chain carries TRBV5-4 and TRBJ2-5, with 14 bases identical to TRBD2. The CDR3 has 16 amino acids. V lost 4 bases and J lost 1; bases outside the gene matches: 3. Germline CDR1 reads SGHNT; CDR2 reads YYREEE (reference sequence). The CDR3 nucleotides are TGTGCCAGCAGCCAGGGACTAGCGGGGGTCCAAGAGACCCAGTACTTC. Translation gives CASSQGLAGVQETQYF.

The chain combines TRBV18 with TRBJ1-2, with D maybe TRBD1 (5 bases). The CDR3 extends over 12 amino acids. Per germline, CDR1 KGHSH and CDR2 LQKENI. V lost 3 bases and J 5 bases, leaving 7 bases between the germline ends. The CDR3: CASSPEGYGYTF. DNA of the CDR3: TGTGCCAGCTCACCTGAGGGGTATGGCTACACCTTC.

This clone has just a few counts. The V call is TRBV7-9, the J call TRBJ2-3; 14 nucleotides agree with TRBD2. Germline loops: CDR1 SEHNR, CDR2 FQNEAQ (reference sequence). V lost 5 bases, J lost 2 bases, and 3 bases stayed unmatched. The CDR3 has 16 residues. This CDR3 reads CASSRLAGGDTDTQYF. In DNA form, the CDR3 reads TGTGCCAGCAGCCGACTAGCGGGAGGGGACACAGATACGCAGTATTTT. The full variable domain, rest sourced from reference TRBV7-9 and TRBJ2-3, is DTGVSQNPRHKITKRGQNVTFRCDPISEHNRLYWYRQTLGQGPEFLTYFQNEAQLEKSRLLSDRFSAERPKGSFSTLEIQRTEQGDSAMYLCASSRLAGGDTDTQYFGPGTRLTVL.

DNA of the CDR3: TGCGCCAGCAGCTTAGCAGGGGCTCGGACAGATACGCAGTATTTT. This gives the protein CASSLAGARTDTQYF. The chain carries TRBV5-1 and TRBJ2-3, with D possibly being TRBD1 (6 bases). Germline CDR1 and CDR2: SGHRS and YFSETQ. V dropped 2 bases and J dropped 3 bases, with 13 bases sitting between them. The CDR3 is made up of 15 amino acids.

This sequence joins TRBV20-1 and TRBJ1-2, with D perhaps matching TRBD1 (5 bases). Germline-derived CDR1 and CDR2 are DFQATT and SNEGSKA (reference sequence). There are 10 residues in the CDR3. The germline V and J ends were trimmed by 6 bases and 8 bases, with 10 bases remaining between them. CDR3 coding DNA: TGCAGTGCCCTGGGGGGAGGCTACACCTTC. Translated, it gives CSALGGGYTF.

This clone was seen more than once but under ten times. The chain is built from TRBV29-1 and TRBJ2-1; D is unresolved. This CDR3 has 13 amino acids. Germline V gene lookup returns CDR1 SQVTM and CDR2 ANQGSEA. Trimming removed 6 bases from V and 0 bases from J, with 9 bases in between. CDR3 protein: CSVRTNSYNEQFF. The DNA for the CDR3 is TGCAGCGTCCGGACCAACTCCTACAATGAGCAGTTCTTC.

The rearrangement links TRBV11-3 to TRBJ1-2; weak D call: TRBD1 (5 bases). The CDR3 has 15 amino acids. V was clipped by 4 bases and J by 4 bases, with 16 bases between them. Germline values: CDR1 SGHNT, CDR2 YENEEA. CDR3 DNA: TGTGCCAGCAGCTCTCGGGACCGCGGAGGCTATGGCTACACCTTC. It is translated as CASSSRDRGGYGYTF.